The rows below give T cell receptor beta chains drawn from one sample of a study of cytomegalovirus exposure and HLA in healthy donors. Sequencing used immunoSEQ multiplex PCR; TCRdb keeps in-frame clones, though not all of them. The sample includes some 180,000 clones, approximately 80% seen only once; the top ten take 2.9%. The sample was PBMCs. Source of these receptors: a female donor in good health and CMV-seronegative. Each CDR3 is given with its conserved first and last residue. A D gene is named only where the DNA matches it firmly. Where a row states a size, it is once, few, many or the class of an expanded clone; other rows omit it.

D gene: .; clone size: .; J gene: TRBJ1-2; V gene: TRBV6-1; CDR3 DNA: TGTGCCAGCAGTGAAAGGGCGGGGTATGGCTACACCTTC; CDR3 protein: CASSERAGYGYTF
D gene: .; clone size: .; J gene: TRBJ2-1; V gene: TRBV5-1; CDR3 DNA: TGCGCCAGCAGCTTGTCACAGGGAGTCAATGAGCAGTTCTTC; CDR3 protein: CASSLSQGVNEQFF
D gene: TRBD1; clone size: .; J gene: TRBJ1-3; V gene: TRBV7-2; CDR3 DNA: TGTGCCAGCAGCTTAGGGGGACAGGGGGCCGCCGGAAACACCATATATTTT; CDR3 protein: CASSLGGQGAAGNTIYF
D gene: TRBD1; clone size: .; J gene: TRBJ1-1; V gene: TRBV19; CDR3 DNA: TGTGCCAGTACCCTTGGGACAGGGAACACTGAAGCTTTCTTT; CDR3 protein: CASTLGTGNTEAFF
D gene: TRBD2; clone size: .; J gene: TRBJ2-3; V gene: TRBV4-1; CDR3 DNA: TGCGCCAGCAGCCAAGAAGCGGGGGCTAGCACAGATACGCAGTATTTT; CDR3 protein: CASSQEAGASTDTQYF
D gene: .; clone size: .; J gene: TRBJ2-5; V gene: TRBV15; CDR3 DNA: TGTGCGACCCAGGTCGGTAGCGTGGGACAAGAGACCCAGTACTTC; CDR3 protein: CATQVGSVGQETQYF
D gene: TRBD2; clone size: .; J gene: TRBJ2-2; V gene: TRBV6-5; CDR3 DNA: TGTGCCAGCAGTTACCGGACTAGCGGGGCGGGGGAGCTGTTTTTT; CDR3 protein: CASSYRTSGAGELFF
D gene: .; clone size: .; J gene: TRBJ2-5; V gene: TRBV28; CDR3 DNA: TGTGCCAGCAGTTTGGCCCAAGAGACCCAGTACTTC; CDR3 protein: CASSLAQETQYF
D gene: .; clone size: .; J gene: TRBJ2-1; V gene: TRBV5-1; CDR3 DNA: TGCGCCAGCAGCTTGGCCGGGGTCGGGCATGAGCAGTTCTTC; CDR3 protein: CASSLAGVGHEQFF
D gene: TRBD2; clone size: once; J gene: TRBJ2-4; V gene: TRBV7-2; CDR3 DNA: TGTGCCAGCAGCTTAGTAGCGGGAGCCAAAAACATTCAGTACTTC; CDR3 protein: CASSLVAGAKNIQYF
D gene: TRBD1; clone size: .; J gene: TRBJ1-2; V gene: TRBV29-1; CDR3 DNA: TGCAGCGTACCCGGACAGGGGGCGCGAGGCTACACCTTC; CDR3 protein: CSVPGQGARGYTF
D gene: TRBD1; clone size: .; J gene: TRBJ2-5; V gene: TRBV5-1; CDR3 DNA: TGCGCCAGCAGCTTGTGGGGACAGATCCAAGAGACCCAGTACTTC; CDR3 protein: CASSLWGQIQETQYF
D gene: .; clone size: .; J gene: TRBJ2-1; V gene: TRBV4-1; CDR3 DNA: TGCGCCAGCAGCCAAGGGGAGACTACCTACAATGAGCAGTTCTTC; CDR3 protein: CASSQGETTYNEQFF
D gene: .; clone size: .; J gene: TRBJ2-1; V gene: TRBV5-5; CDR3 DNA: TGTGCCAGCAGCTTGATGGGGGCCTCCTACAATGAGCAGTTCTTC; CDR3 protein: CASSLMGASYNEQFF
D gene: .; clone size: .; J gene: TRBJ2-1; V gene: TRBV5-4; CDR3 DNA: TGTGCCAGCAGCTCGAAAACTAGCAAGGGCTACAATGAGCAGTTCTTC; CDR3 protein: CASSSKTSKGYNEQFF
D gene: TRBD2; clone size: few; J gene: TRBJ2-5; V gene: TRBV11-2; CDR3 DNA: TGTGCCAGCAGCTTAGATTCGGGACTAGCTATCCCCCAGTACTTC; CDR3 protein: CASSLDSGLAIPQYF
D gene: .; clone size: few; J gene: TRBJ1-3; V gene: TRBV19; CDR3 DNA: TGTGCCAGTAGTCCCCAGACACGGATGCTCTCTGGAAACACCATATATTTT; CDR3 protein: CASSPQTRMLSGNTIYF
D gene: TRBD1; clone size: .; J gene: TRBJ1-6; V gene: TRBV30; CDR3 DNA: TGTGCCTGGAGGTCGGATGACAGGGTCTTGTCACCCCTCCACTTT; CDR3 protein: CAWRSDDRVLSPLHF
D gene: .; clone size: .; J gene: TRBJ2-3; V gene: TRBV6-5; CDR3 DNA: TGTGCCAGCAGACCCCTGGCGGATAGCACAGATACGCAGTATTTT; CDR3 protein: CASRPLADSTDTQYF
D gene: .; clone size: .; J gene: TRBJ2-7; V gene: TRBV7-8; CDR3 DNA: TGTGCCAGCAGCTTAGAGGGGGAGATCTCCTACGAGCAGTACTTC; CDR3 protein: CASSLEGEISYEQYF
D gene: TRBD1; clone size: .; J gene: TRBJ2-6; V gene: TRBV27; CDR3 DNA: TGTGCCAGCAGTTTAACGGGACAGGGCTACTCTGGGGCCAACGTCCTGACTTTC; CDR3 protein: CASSLTGQGYSGANVLTF
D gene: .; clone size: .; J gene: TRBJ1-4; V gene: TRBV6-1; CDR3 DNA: TGTGCCAGCAGTGAAGTCGCGATTACAACTAATGAAAAACTGTTTTTT; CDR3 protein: CASSEVAITTNEKLFF
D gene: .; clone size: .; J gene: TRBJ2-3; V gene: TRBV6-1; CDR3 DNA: TGTGCCAGCAGTGAACAGGCTATCACAGATACGCAGTATTTT; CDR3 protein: CASSEQAITDTQYF
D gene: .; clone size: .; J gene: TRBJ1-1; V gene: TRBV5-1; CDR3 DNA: TGCGCCAGCAGCTTGGTTGGGGGCCCGAACACTGAAGCTTTCTTT; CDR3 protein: CASSLVGGPNTEAFF
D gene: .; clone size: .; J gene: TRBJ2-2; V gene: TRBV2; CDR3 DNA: TGTGCCAGCAGTGACAGGGTGAACACCGGGGAGCTGTTTTTT; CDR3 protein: CASSDRVNTGELFF
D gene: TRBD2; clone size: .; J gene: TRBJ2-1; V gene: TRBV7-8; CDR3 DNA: TGTGCCAGCCTTTTGTGGGAGGGCCATCATTCCTACAATGAGCAGTTCTTC; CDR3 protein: CASLLWEGHHSYNEQFF
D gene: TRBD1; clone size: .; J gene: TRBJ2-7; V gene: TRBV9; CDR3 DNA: TGTGCCAGCAGCGCGGGACAGGCCTCCTACGAGCAGTACTTC; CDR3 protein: CASSAGQASYEQYF
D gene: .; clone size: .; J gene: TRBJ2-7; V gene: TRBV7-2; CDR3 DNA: TGTGCCAGCAGCCCCAGGCAGGTCTCCTACGAGCAGTACTTC; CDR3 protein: CASSPRQVSYEQYF